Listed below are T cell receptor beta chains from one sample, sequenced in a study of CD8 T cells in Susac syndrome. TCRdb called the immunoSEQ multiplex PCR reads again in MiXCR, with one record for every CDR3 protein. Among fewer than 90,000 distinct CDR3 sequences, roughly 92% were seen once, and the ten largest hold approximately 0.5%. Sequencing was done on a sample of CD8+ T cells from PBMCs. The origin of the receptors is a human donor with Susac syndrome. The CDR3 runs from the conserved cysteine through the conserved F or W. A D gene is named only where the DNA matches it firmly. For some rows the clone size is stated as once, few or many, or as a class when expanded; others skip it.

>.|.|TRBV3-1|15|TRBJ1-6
CASSFLGASGSPLHF
TGTGCCAGCAGCTTCTTGGGGGCTTCGGGTTCACCCCTCCACTTT
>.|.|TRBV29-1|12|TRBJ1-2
CSAPRPDYGYTF
TGCAGCGCCCCCCGGCCAGACTATGGCTACACCTTC
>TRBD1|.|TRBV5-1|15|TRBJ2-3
CASSQGQGGGDTQYF
TGCGCCAGCAGCCAAGGACAGGGCGGAGGGGATACGCAGTATTTT
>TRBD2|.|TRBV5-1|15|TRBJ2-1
CASRHTSGGADEQFF
TGCGCCAGCAGGCACACTAGCGGGGGGGCGGATGAGCAGTTCTTC
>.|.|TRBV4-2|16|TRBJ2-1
CASSQELAATYNEQFF
TGTGCCAGCAGCCAAGAGTTAGCGGCGACTTACAATGAGCAGTTCTTC
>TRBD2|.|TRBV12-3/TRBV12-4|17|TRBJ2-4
CASRVAGEGIAKNIQYF
TGTGCCAGCAGGGTAGCGGGAGAGGGGATAGCCAAAAACATTCAGTACTTC
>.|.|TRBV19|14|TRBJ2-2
CASRLALSTGELFF
TGTGCCAGTAGGCTAGCGCTTAGCACCGGGGAGCTGTTTTTT
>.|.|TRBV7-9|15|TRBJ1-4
CASSLGTDLGEKLFF
TGTGCCAGCAGCTTAGGAACAGATCTAGGTGAAAAACTGTTTTTT
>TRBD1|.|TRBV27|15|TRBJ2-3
CASSLSSDRPDTQYF
TGTGCCAGCAGTTTATCGTCGGACAGGCCAGATACGCAGTATTTT
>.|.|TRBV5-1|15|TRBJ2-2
CASSLLRTGTGELFF
TGCGCCAGCAGCTTGCTGAGGACGGGCACCGGGGAGCTGTTTTTT
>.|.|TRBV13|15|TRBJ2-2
CASSYYRGSSGELFF
TGTGCCAGCAGCTATTACCGGGGGTCGTCCGGGGAGCTGTTTTTT
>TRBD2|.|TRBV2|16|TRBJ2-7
CASSVGLAGGPYEQYF
TGTGCCAGCAGCGTTGGACTAGCGGGGGGGCCGTACGAGCAGTACTTC
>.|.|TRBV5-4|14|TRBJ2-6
CASSTNSGANVLTF
TGTGCCAGCAGCACCAACTCTGGGGCCAACGTCCTGACTTTC
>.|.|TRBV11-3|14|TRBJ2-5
CASSLAPGMETQYF
TGTGCCAGCAGCTTAGCTCCAGGGATGGAGACCCAGTACTTC
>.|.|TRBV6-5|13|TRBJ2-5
CASSYRTRETQYF
TGTGCCAGCAGTTACCGGACGCGTGAGACCCAGTACTTC
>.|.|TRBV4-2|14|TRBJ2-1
CASSQRTYKDGQFF
TGTGCCAGCAGCCAAAGAACATATAAGGATGGGCAGTTCTTC
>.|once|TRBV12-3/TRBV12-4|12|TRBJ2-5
CASSFTEETQYF
TGTGCCAGCAGTTTTACCGAAGAGACCCAGTACTTC
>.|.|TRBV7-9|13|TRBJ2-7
CASSLRGIYEQYF
TGTGCCAGCAGCCTTAGGGGGATCTACGAGCAGTACTTC
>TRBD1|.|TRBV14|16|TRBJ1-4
CASSQNKGTGTEKLFF
TGTGCCAGCAGCCAAAATAAGGGGACAGGGACTGAAAAACTGTTTTTT
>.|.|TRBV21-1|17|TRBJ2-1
CAIQEGLAGISYNEQFF
TGTGCCATCCAAGAGGGGCTAGCGGGAATCTCCTACAATGAGCAGTTCTTC
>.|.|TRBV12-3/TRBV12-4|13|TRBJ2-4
CASSPQAKNIQYF
TGTGCCAGCAGCCCACAGGCCAAAAACATTCAGTACTTC